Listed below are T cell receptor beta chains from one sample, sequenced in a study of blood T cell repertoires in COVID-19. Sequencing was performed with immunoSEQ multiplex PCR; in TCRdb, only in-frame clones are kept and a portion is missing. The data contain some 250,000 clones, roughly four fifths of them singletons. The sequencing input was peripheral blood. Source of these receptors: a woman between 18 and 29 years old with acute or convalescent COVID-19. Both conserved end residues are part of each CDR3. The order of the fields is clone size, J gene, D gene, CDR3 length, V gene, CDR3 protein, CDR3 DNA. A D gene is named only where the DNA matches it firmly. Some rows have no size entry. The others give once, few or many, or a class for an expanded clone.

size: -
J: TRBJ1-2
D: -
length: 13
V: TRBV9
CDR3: CASSEGTRYGYTF
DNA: TGTGCCAGCAGCGAGGGGACAAGGTATGGCTACACCTTC

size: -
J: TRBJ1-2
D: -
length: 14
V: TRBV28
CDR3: CASSLGQSTYGYTF
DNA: TGTGCCAGCAGTCTCGGACAATCGACCTATGGCTACACCTTC

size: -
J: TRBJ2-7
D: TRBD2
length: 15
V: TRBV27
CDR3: CASSFPLAGRWEQYF
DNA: TGTGCCAGCAGTTTCCCACTAGCGGGACGGTGGGAGCAGTACTTC

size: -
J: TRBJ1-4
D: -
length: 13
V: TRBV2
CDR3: CASSTSVAEKLFF
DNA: TGTGCCAGCAGTACGTCAGTAGCTGAAAAACTGTTTTTT

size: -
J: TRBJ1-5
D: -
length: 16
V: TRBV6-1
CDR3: CASSEVAGTGNQPQHF
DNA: TGTGCCAGCAGTGAAGTGGCGGGTACAGGCAATCAGCCCCAGCATTTT

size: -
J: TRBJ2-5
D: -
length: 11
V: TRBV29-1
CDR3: CSVGSQETQYF
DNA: TGCAGCGTTGGGAGCCAAGAGACCCAGTACTTC

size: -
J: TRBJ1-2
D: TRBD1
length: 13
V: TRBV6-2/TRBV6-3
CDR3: CASSLDRGDGYTF
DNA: TGTGCCAGCAGTCTCGACAGGGGGGATGGCTACACCTTC

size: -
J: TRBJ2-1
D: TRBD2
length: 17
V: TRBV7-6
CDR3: CASSPGLALGSYNEQFF
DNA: TGTGCCAGCAGCCCCGGACTAGCCCTAGGCTCCTACAATGAGCAGTTCTTC

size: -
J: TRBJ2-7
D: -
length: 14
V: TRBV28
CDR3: CASSLPQGSHEQYF
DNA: TGTGCCAGCAGCCTACCACAGGGCTCTCACGAGCAGTACTTC

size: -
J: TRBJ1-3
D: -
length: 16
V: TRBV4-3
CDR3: CASSQDNNFSGNTIYF
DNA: TGCGCCAGCAGCCAAGATAATAACTTCTCTGGAAACACCATATATTTT

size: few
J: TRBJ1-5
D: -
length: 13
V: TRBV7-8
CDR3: CASSLDYRGPQHF
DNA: TGTGCCAGCAGCTTAGATTACCGGGGGCCCCAGCATTTT

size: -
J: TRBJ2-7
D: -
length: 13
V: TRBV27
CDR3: CASSPQALGEQYF
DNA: TGTGCCAGCAGTCCACAGGCCCTGGGCGAGCAGTACTTC

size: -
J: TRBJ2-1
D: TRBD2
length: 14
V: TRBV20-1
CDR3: CSASAGLAYNEQFF
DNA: TGCAGTGCTAGTGCGGGACTAGCCTACAATGAGCAGTTCTTC

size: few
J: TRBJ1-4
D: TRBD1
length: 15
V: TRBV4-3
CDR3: CASSQRQGAQEKLFF
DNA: TGCGCCAGCAGCCAACGACAGGGGGCACAGGAAAAACTGTTTTTT

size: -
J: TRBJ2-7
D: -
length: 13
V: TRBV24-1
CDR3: CATSGGTAYEQYF
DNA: TGTGCCACCAGTGGCGGGACCGCTTACGAGCAGTACTTC

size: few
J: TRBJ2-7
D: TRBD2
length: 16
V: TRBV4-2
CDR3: CASSQATSGTVNEQYF
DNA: TGTGCCAGCAGCCAAGCTACTAGCGGGACGGTCAACGAGCAGTACTTC

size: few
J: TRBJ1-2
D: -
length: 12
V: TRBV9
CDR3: CASSPQQDGYTF
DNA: TGTGCCAGCAGCCCCCAACAGGATGGCTACACCTTC

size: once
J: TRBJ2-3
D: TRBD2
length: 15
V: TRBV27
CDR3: CASSRPGLAVDTQYF
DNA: TGTGCCAGCAGTCGACCGGGACTAGCGGTAGATACGCAGTATTTT

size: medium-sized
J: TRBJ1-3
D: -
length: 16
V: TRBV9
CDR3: CASSEGGGATFTTIYF
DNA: TGTGCCAGCAGCGAGGGTGGAGGTGCCACCTTTACCACCATATATTTT